This T cell receptor beta chain emerged from a study of control samples from healthy donors and cancer patients. Germline values: CDR1 SNHLY, CDR2 FYNNEI. The CDR3 sequence is 11 residues long. Deletions cut 6 bases from V and 2 bases from J, with 4 bases between. Only in-frame clones appear in the TCRdb table, and some are missing; sequencing was by immunoSEQ multiplex PCR. Of roughly 89,000 clones listed, 91% are singletons. What was sequenced was blood. This sequence was found in a man aged 45-65 years in good health. This chain uses TRBV2 with TRBJ1-1; D is unresolved. The CDR3 DNA is TGTGCCAGCAGGGTTAACACTGAAGCTTTCTTT. Translated, it gives CASRVNTEAFF. Variable domain in full (rest from reference TRBV2 and TRBJ1-1): EPEVTQTPSHQVTQMGQEVILRCVPISNHLYFYWYRQILGQKVEFLVSFYNNEISEKSEIFDDQFSVERPDGSNFTLKIRSTKLEDSAMYFCASRVNTEAFFGQGTRLTVV.